This T cell receptor beta chain was observed in a study of CXCR3-negative and CXCR3-positive naive CD8 T cells. Study details: Sequencing brought in some 130 million TRB reads altogether, and each library got about 1.5 +/- 0.3 million. Study conclusions and caveats: Memory cells differed in TRBV-TRBJ usage, but naive CXCR3-negative and CXCR3-positive cells had similar usage. Naive subsets expressed similar surface CD5; TRB CDR3 features served to infer TCR strength.

Turning to this clonotype: Its target is unknown.

Preparation of TRB cDNA libraries relied on 5' RACE carrying UMI labels. Following a re-call of the 5' RACE reads, TCRdb has one entry per CDR3 protein and lacks DNA. The table lists 100,000 to 150,000 distinct CDR3 sequences. The germline CDR1 and CDR2 sequences are MDHEN and SYDVKM. This CDR3 region has 14 residues. The chain is built from TRBV28 and TRBJ2-7; TCRdb calls TRBD1, which cannot be checked without DNA. The sample taken for sequencing was naive CXCR3- CD8+ T cells from blood. The subset here: CD45RO-CCR7+CD27+CD95- naive CD8+ T cells lacking CXCR3 (TNR3-). The TCR was taken from a human donor in good health. Some clones in this sample may be carry-over from other donors' samples. The CDR3 spells CASSTLAGGDEQYF.